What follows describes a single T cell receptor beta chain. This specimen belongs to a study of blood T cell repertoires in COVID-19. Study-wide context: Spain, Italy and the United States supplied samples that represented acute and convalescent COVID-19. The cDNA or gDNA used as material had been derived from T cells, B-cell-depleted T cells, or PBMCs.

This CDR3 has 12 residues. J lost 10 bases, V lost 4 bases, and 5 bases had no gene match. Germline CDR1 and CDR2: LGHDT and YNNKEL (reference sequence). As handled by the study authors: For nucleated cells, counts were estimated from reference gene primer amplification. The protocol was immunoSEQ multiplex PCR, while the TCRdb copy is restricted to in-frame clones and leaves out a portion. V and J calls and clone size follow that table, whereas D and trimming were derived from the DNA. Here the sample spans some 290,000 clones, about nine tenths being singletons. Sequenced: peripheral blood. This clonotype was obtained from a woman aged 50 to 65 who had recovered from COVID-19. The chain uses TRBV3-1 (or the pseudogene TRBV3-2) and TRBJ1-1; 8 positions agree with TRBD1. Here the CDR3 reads CASSRQGLVAFF. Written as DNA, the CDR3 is TGTGCCAGCAGCCGACAGGGGTTGGTAGCTTTCTTT.